This entry describes one TCR beta chain. There is no known antigen for this receptor. No much larger clonotype is one base removed from it; base qualities were not supplied. Genomic DNA was extracted from sorted cells for sequencing of the TCRbeta CDR3 region. The immunoSEQ Assay was used for sequencing of TCRbeta CDR3 regions. In its TCRdb copy, this immuneACCESS table keeps in-frame sequences only and misses some clones. Where compared with another copy, unresolved V genes explain less than half of these, and the others have no known cause. This sample comprises 15,000 to 20,000 clones, roughly four fifths of them detected only once. The ten most abundant clones make up over 12% of the sample. The data derive from a study of OX40 agonist ivuxolimab in advanced cancers. About the full investigation: Ivuxolimab, which targeted the costimulatory receptor OX40 (CD134), was an agonistic, fully human IgG2 monoclonal antibody. Peripheral TCRbeta sequencing was intended to test whether TCR sequence diversity was altered and clonal T-cell expansion was caused by ivuxolimab. The paper reports the monotherapy dose-escalation portion (N = 52 patients) of the phase I ivuxolimab trial. Prior anti-PD-1, anti-PD-L1 or anti-CTLA-4 therapy was permitted, and approximately 40% of dose-escalation patients had received checkpoint inhibitors. The dose-escalation cohort was over 70% male with a mean age of approximately 60 years, ranging from roughly 20 to 80. Intravenous ivuxolimab was administered to patients every 2 weeks at six dose levels: 0.01, 0.1, 0.3, 1.5, 3 and 10 mg/kg. Partial responses occurred in three dose-escalation patients: two with cutaneous melanoma and one with hepatocellular carcinoma. Of the approximately 54 dose-escalation patients, hepatocellular carcinoma was present in approximately 20, melanoma in approximately 15, renal cell carcinoma in 9 and head and neck cancer in 9.

Patients with a history of autoimmune disease or receiving systemic immunosuppression were excluded from the trial. Peripheral blood for TCR sequencing was drawn from every dose cohort at baseline, at cycle 4 day 1 and at cycle 7 day 1. Samples came from an open-label, multicenter, first-in-human phase I dose-escalation trial of ivuxolimab. The trial enrolled adults with locally advanced or metastatic head and neck squamous cell, hepatocellular, melanoma or renal cell carcinoma. CD4+ and CD8+ T cells were sorted separately from peripheral blood before TCR sequencing. V is pruned by 0 bases and J by 0 bases, leaving 4 bases of the junction without a gene match. The CDR3 covers 16 residues, taking in both the cysteine and the phenylalanine. Only CDR3 DNA is held: 48 bases, read in frame from base 1. The germline V gene yields MNHEY for CDR1 and SVGAGI for CDR2. The paper's findings and limits, for the study overall: After ivuxolimab, CD8+ T cells had more expanded clones than CD4+ T cells on average. In the 0.1-3.0 mg/kg groups, partial responders were among the patients with the lowest normalized peripheral clonal expansion, particularly in CD8+ T cells. At doses from 0.1 to 3.0 mg/kg, clonal expansion was seen in both CD4+ and CD8+ blood T cells between baseline and week 6. Low levels of normalized T-cell clonal expansion were also seen in some patients who did not respond. Antigen specificity was not determined for the clonally expanded peripheral T cells.

This receptor was identified in an adult with an advanced solid tumor such as melanoma, head and neck, liver or kidney cancer. This sequence uses TRBV6-5 and TRBJ2-7, with 8 middle bases fitting TRBD1. The sequences come from CD4+ or CD8+ T cells sorted from blood, collected in a trial of the OX40 agonist ivuxolimab. The encoded CDR3 is CASSYSWDRSSYEQYF. In nucleotides, the sequence is TGTGCCAGCAGTTACTCGTGGGACAGGAGCTCCTACGAGCAGTACTTC.